This T cell receptor (beta chain) was captured by sequencing in a study of blood T cell repertoires in COVID-19. Study summary: Acute and convalescent COVID-19 samples came from the United States, Italy and Spain. The cDNA or gDNA used as material had been derived from T cells, B-cell-depleted T cells, or PBMCs.

Individuals drawn from approximately 26 US areas were roughly 18 to 95 years old. Using immunoSEQ multiplex PCR, the repertoire was profiled, and TCRdb retains in-frame clones only, with some absent. The table includes about 220,000 clones, 70% to 85% detected once. Germline loops: CDR1 LNHDA, CDR2 SQIVND (reference sequence). V was pared by 5 bases and J by 0 bases, with 11 bases between. The CDR3 length is 16 residues. The receptor comes from a woman aged 40 to 49 with acute COVID-19. Sequencing was done on a sample of PBMCs or T cells enriched from blood (not recorded which). The V gene is TRBV19, the J gene TRBJ2-6, with a tentative D call TRBD2 (6 bases). CDR3 sequence reads: CASSAGRISGANVLTF. The CDR3 nucleotides are TGTGCCAGTAGTGCGGGACGCATCTCTGGGGCCAACGTCCTGACTTTC.